The clone carrying this T cell receptor beta chain was counted ten times or more. Its antigen is currently unknown. The CDR3 regions of TCR beta were amplified from RNA transcripts. Using the HTBI primer set, a first-round RT-PCR was run on the TCR CDR3. TCRdb re-analysed the multiplex PCR reads in MiXCR, keeping a single row per CDR3 protein. The sample holds about 350,000 distinct CDR3 sequences; 17% are singletons and the top ten take more than 30%. This entry is derived from a study of T cells in Graves' hyperthyroidism and ophthalmopathy. Regarding the study as a whole: Classification by a 13 V-J model distinguished ophthalmopathy from stable hyperthyroidism.

Germline V gene data show CDR1 as MDHEN and CDR2 as SYDVKM. After removal of 6 bases from V and 3 bases from J, the junction contained 13 bases not matched to a gene. The CDR3 covers 16 residues. Diagnosis of hyperthyroidism was new in patients aged 18 to 65, and its duration was under 2 months. Sequencing input: blood. The receptor was derived from a woman in her twenties or thirties with Graves' hyperthyroidism that later progressed to Graves' ophthalmopathy. The chain joins TRBV28 to TRBJ1-1, with 7 positions matching TRBD1. The CDR3 nucleotides read TGTGCCAGCAGCCCCGGGACAGACTCTATTTACACTGAAGCTTTCTTT. Protein: CASSPGTDSIYTEAFF.